The 8 T cell receptor beta chains below come from one sample, sequenced in a study of T cells in Graves' hyperthyroidism and ophthalmopathy (dated by TCRdb to between 2018 and 2020). The library was produced with multiplex PCR. The run used an Illumina HiSeq 2000. Amplification of TCR beta CDR3 regions was carried out from RNA transcripts. A first-round RT-PCR of the TCR CDR3 used the HTBI primer set with the Qiagen OneStep RT-PCR kit. The public reads were run again by TCRdb, first through fastp at Q25 and then through MiXCR, and only productive beta chains were kept. Entries that share a CDR3 protein sequence are merged under the most common genes and DNA. The sample table records 250,000 to 300,000 distinct CDR3 sequences; about an eighth of these occur just once. The ten biggest clones cover roughly 8.5% of the sample. Sequenced material: blood. The receptors were sampled from a woman aged 25 to 39 with Graves' hyperthyroidism that later progressed to Graves' ophthalmopathy.

The chain has TRBV7-2 and TRBJ2-7; 10 positions match TRBD1. This CDR3 is 14 amino acids long. The V gene's germline CDR1 is SGHTA and CDR2 FQGNSA. With V trimmed by 4 bases and J by 5 bases, 5 bases remained unmatched. The CDR3 reads CASSSRDRGHEQYF. The CDR3 DNA reads as TGTGCCAGCAGCTCACGGGACAGGGGCCACGAGCAGTACTTC.

This clonotype was recorded at least ten times. The V call is TRBV7-2, the J call TRBJ2-4; either TRBD1 or TRBD2 may fit D (6 bases each). Trimming left V 5 bases short and J 0 bases short, with 26 bases between. The CDR3 length is 20 residues. The V gene's germline CDR1 is SGHTA and CDR2 FQGNSA. In nucleotides, the CDR3 is TGTGCCAGCAGCGCACGAAGCGGCGGGACAAACACCTTAGCCAAAAACATTCAGTACTTC. Translating gives CASSARSGGTNTLAKNIQYF.

This clonotype has just a few counts. The CDR3 coding sequence is TGTGCCAGCAGCTTGTCATTGGGGGGGAACTACGAGCAGTACTTC. It translates to CASSLSLGGNYEQYF. V usage is TRBV5-5 and J usage is TRBJ2-7; 7 nucleotides match TRBD2. Losses at the gene ends were 1 base for V and 3 bases for J; bases not matched to a gene: 7. This CDR3 region has 15 residues. CDR1 and CDR2 (germline): SGHKS, YYEKEE (reference sequence).

Ten or more counts support this clonotype. The V gene is TRBV4-1, the J gene TRBJ2-1, with D perhaps being TRBD1 or TRBD2 (6 bases each). The germline V gene has CDR1 MGHRA and CDR2 YSYEKL. This CDR3 has 15 residues. The V end lost 4 bases, the J end lost 2 bases, and 12 bases lay between the germline ends. The CDR3 region is CASSLAEGAYNEQFF. CDR3 coding DNA: TGCGCCAGCAGCCTAGCGGAGGGGGCCTACAATGAGCAGTTCTTC.

The gene calls are TRBV7-2 and TRBJ2-3, with D perhaps matching TRBD2 (5 bases). V was shortened by 8 bases and J by 7 bases, with 16 bases between the two germline ends. Per the germline V gene, CDR1 is SGHTA and CDR2 is FQGNSA. The CDR3 is 13 residues long. CDR3 nucleotides: TGTGCCAGCTACCCCGAGGGCCGCAATACGCAGTATTTT. It yields the protein CASYPEGRNTQYF.

In its sample, this clonotype was seen many times. The CDR3 DNA reads TGTGCCAGCAGTCCTATAGACTCTAGGTCACCCCTCCACTTT. Its translation is CASSPIDSRSPLHF. V and J are TRBV28 and TRBJ1-6; the D is unclear. The CDR3 runs to 14 residues. Trimming cost V 5 bases and J 10 bases, with 15 bases left between them. Germline CDR1 and CDR2: MDHEN and SYDVKM. Combining the CDR3 with reference TRBV28 and TRBJ1-6 gives the whole variable domain DVKVTQSSRYLVKRTGEKVFLECVQDMDHENMFWYRQDPGLGLRLIYFSYDVKMKEKGDIPEGYSVSREKKERFSLILESASTNQTSMYLCASSPIDSRSPLHFGNGTRLTVT.

This clonotype came up once. V gene TRBV4-2 combines with J gene TRBJ2-5, with 12 bases lining up with TRBD2. This CDR3 contains 16 residues. In germline, CDR1 is LGHNA, CDR2 YNFKEQ. V lost 0 bases, J lost 4 bases, and 3 bases stayed unmatched. CDR3 protein: CASSQDSTSGRETQYF. In DNA, the CDR3 is TGTGCCAGCAGCCAAGATTCGACTAGCGGGAGAGAGACCCAGTACTTC.

The sample holds a few counts of this clonotype. The chain couples TRBV27 to TRBJ2-2, with D maybe TRBD1 (6 bases). CDR1 and CDR2 (germline): MNHEY, SMNVEV (reference sequence). This CDR3 is 14 amino acids long. V gave up 4 bases and J gave up 2 bases, with 8 bases separating them. CDR3 DNA: TGTGCCAGCAGTTGGACAGTTAACACCGGGGAGCTGTTTTTT. Its protein product is CASSWTVNTGELFF.